The 12 T cell receptor beta chains given below trace back to one sample, sequenced in a study of molecular identifiers for immune sequencing clone quantification. TCRdb independently ran MiXCR on the PCR reads; one entry per CDR3 protein. The sample carries under 600,000 distinct CDR3 sequences, over 20% recorded once. The material sequenced was naive CD8+ T cells from blood, with Jurkat cell RNA spiked in. As for subset: FACS-sorted CD8+CD4-CCR7+CD45RA+ naive T cells. The origin of the receptors is a human donor in good health. Some libraries in this study had Jurkat cell RNA spiked in.

The chain combines TRBV4-2 with TRBJ2-5, with 9 positions matching TRBD2. The trim removed 0 bases at V and 1 base at J, leaving 12 bases unmatched. The CDR3 spans 19 residues. CDR1 and CDR2 (germline): LGHNA, YNFKEQ. CDR3 nucleotide sequence: TGTGCCAGCAGCCAAGATCTGAGCGGGAGGATGCCCAGCCAAGAGACCCAGTACTTC. Translation: CASSQDLSGRMPSQETQYF.

The V and J genes are TRBV20-1 and TRBJ2-3, with no clear D. V was cut by 1 base and J by 2 bases, with 13 bases left in between. The CDR3 has 15 residues. CDR1 and CDR2 from the germline V gene are DFQATT and SNEGSKA (reference sequence). This CDR3 reads CSARAPDGFTDTQYF. The CDR3 DNA is TGCAGTGCTAGAGCCCCGGACGGGTTCACAGATACGCAGTATTTT.

The J gene is TRBJ1-5, the V gene TRBV6-6, with D possibly TRBD1 on 5 matching bases. CDR1 and CDR2 from the germline V gene are MNHNY and SVGAGI (reference sequence). V was trimmed by 2 bases and J by 4 bases, leaving 18 bases between them. The CDR3 consists of 17 residues. DNA of the CDR3: TGTGCCAGCAGTTACCCCGGGCGGGAGACAGAAAATCAGCCCCAGCATTTT. Residues: CASSYPGRETENQPQHF.

The genes are TRBV28 and TRBJ2-7, with no clear D. The CDR3 totals 14 residues. Germline CDR1 MDHEN, CDR2 SYDVKM. The V end was cut by 3 bases, the J end by 3 bases, with 12 bases between. The CDR3 DNA sequence: TGTGCCAGCAGTTTCGGACGGCGAGGCTACGAGCAGTACTTC. This translates into CASSFGRRGYEQYF.

As concerns this clonotype: A much larger clone lies one base from this, so it may be a read error. CDR3 sequence (DNA): TGTGCCAGCAGTCCTCGTCCCCGGGGCAATCGGCCCCAGCATTTT. Translation: CASSPRPRGNRPQHF. This chain uses TRBV27 with TRBJ1-5; the D gene is possibly TRBD1 (5 bases). The CDR3 contains 15 residues. In germline, CDR1 is MNHEY, CDR2 SMNVEV (reference sequence).

The V and J genes are TRBV4-1 and TRBJ2-7; possibly TRBD1 or TRBD2 for D (6 bases each). The V gene lost 0 bases and the J gene lost 6 bases, with 12 bases spanning the gap. Germline CDR1 and CDR2: MGHRA and YSYEKL. The CDR3 runs to 14 residues. The CDR3: CASSQDWGAGEQYF. CDR3 nucleotide sequence: TGCGCCAGCAGCCAAGATTGGGGGGCTGGCGAGCAGTACTTC.

Concerning this clonotype: This may arise from a read error, as a much more abundant clone is one base away. V is TRBV7-6 and J is TRBJ1-3; unclear D gene. Germline V gene data show CDR1 as SGHVS and CDR2 as FNYEAQ. The CDR3 runs 15 residues. The CDR3 reads CVSSQDKSSGNTIYF. The CDR3 DNA is TGTGTCAGCAGCCAAGACAAGAGCTCTGGAAACACCATATATTTT.

The sample holds a few counts of this clonotype. The chain is built from TRBV24-1 and TRBJ2-1; no clear D. The germline V gene has CDR1 KGHDR and CDR2 SFDVKD. The length of the CDR3 is 13 residues. Trimming stripped 0 bases from V and 9 bases from J, with 8 bases between. The CDR3 loop is CATSDLVGGEQFF. The CDR3 DNA is TGTGCCACCAGTGATTTGGTCGGCGGTGAGCAGTTCTTC.

V and J are TRBV15 and TRBJ2-7; a weak D match, TRBD1 (6 bases). This CDR3 spans 13 amino acids. Germline assignment: CDR1 LNHNV and CDR2 YYDKDF (reference sequence). Deletions cut 4 bases from V and 6 bases from J, with 13 bases between. The CDR3 DNA reads as TGTGCCACCAGCACCCCCGACAGGAGCGAGCAGTACTTC. Protein product: CATSTPDRSEQYF. Combining the CDR3 with reference TRBV15 and TRBJ2-7 gives the whole variable domain DAMVIQNPRYQVTQFGKPVTLSCSQTLNHNVMYWYQQKSSQAPKLLFHYYDKDFNNEADTPDNFQSRRPNTSFCFLDIRSPGLGDTAMYLCATSTPDRSEQYFGPGTRLTVT.

A remark on this clonotype: This may arise from a read error, as a much more abundant clone is one base away. The chain has TRBV28 and TRBJ2-3, with D possibly matching TRBD2 (5 bases). This CDR3 has 12 residues. Looked up from germline, CDR1 is MDHEN and CDR2 is SYDVKM. The CDR3 region is CASSSPGGGRLF. The CDR3 bases are TGTGCCAGCAGTTCCCCAGGAGGAGGACGTCTCTTT.

Points on this clonotype: A much more abundant neighbour one base away suggests this may be a read error. This chain connects TRBV4-3 to TRBJ1-1; possible D gene TRBD1, 5 bases. CDR1 and CDR2 from the germline V gene are LGHNA and YSLEER. CDR3 size: 13 residues. The DNA for the CDR3 is TGCGCCAGCAGCCAAGATAGGGGAGCTGAAGCTTCCTTT. Translating gives CASSQDRGAEASF.

This clonotype has a count of ten or more. The rearrangement joins TRBV7-9 to TRBJ2-5, with 8 positions matching TRBD1. The CDR3 consists of 16 residues. V lost 4 bases, J lost 2 bases, and 9 bases stayed unmatched. The V gene's germline CDR1 is SEHNR and CDR2 FQNEAQ (reference sequence). The CDR3 region is CASSSHKGQEQETQYF. DNA of the CDR3: TGTGCCAGCAGCTCCCATAAGGGACAGGAGCAAGAGACCCAGTACTTC. Based on the CDR3 plus reference TRBV7-9 and TRBJ2-5, the full variable domain is DTGVSQNPRHKITKRGQNVTFRCDPISEHNRLYWYRQTLGQGPEFLTYFQNEAQLEKSRLLSDRFSAERPKGSFSTLEIQRTEQGDSAMYLCASSSHKGQEQETQYFGPGTRLLVL.